These 15 T cell receptor beta chains came from one sample sequenced in a study of control samples from healthy donors and cancer patients. Sequencing was performed with immunoSEQ multiplex PCR; in TCRdb, only in-frame clones are kept and a portion is missing. This table has 110,000 to 150,000 clones, more than 80% appearing once. Sequenced material: blood. Receptors were obtained from a man younger than 30 in good health.

The CDR3 protein is CASSDSGHHDQPQHF. The CDR3 coding sequence is TGTGCCAGTAGTGATTCGGGACACCACGACCAGCCCCAGCATTTT. J is TRBJ1-5 and V is TRBV19, with D possibly being TRBD1 (6 bases). CDR3 size: 15 residues. Looked up from germline, CDR1 is LNHDA and CDR2 is SQIVND (reference sequence). V was pared by 5 bases and J by 7 bases, with 18 bases between.

The chain combines TRBV3-1 (or the pseudogene TRBV3-2) with TRBJ2-3; D unresolved. The CDR3 is 14 residues long. Trimming cost V 6 bases and J 2 bases, with 12 bases left between them. Germline CDR1 reads LGHDT; CDR2 reads YNNKEL (reference sequence). In DNA, the CDR3 is TGTGCCAGCAGGTCGACACCACTCACAGATACGCAGTATTTT. It codes for CASRSTPLTDTQYF.

The chain recombines TRBV6-5 with TRBJ2-7; 8 bases fit TRBD1. The CDR3 loop spans 12 amino acids. Germline V lookup: CDR1 MNHEY, CDR2 SVGAGI. CDR3 sequence (DNA): TGTGCGTGTGGCCAGGGGGCGGGTGAGCAGTACTTC. Protein sequence: CACGQGAGEQYF.

This chain connects TRBV27 to TRBJ1-4; tentatively, D is TRBD1 (6 bases). V was shortened by 2 bases and J by 7 bases, with 17 bases between the two germline ends. There are 16 residues in the CDR3. In germline, CDR1 is MNHEY, CDR2 SMNVEV (reference sequence). For the CDR3, the DNA is TGTGCCAGCAGTTTAAGTTCGGGGGGCTTTGGTGAAAAACTGTTTTTT. Protein sequence: CASSLSSGGFGEKLFF.

This rearrangement joins TRBV7-9 to TRBJ2-7; D remains unclear. The ends were cut back, 4 bases at V and 2 bases at J, with 12 bases in the middle. The CDR3 loop spans 14 amino acids. Germline V gene lookup returns CDR1 SEHNR and CDR2 FQNEAQ (reference sequence). CDR3 nucleotides: TGTGCCAGCAGCTCTGTGCGACCCCCCTACGAGCAGTACTTC. It encodes CASSSVRPPYEQYF.

The chain recombines TRBV7-3 with TRBJ2-7, with 7 nucleotides matching TRBD1. Germline loops: CDR1 SGHTA, CDR2 FQGTGA. CDR3 length: 13 residues. Trimming took 5 bases from V and 2 from J; bases not matched to a gene: 3. Here the CDR3 reads CASSRDSTYEQYF. The CDR3 nucleotides are TGTGCCAGCAGCCGGGACAGTACCTACGAGCAGTACTTC.

This chain connects TRBV4-2 to TRBJ2-7, with D possibly called TRBD1 or TRBD2 (6 bases each). CDR1 and CDR2 (germline): LGHNA, YNFKEQ. The CDR3 sequence is 16 residues long. V was clipped by 0 bases and J by 3 bases, with 15 bases between them. The CDR3 coding sequence is TGTGCCAGCAGCCAAGATTCGGGGGCCCTTTTCTACGAGCAGTACTTC. It specifies CASSQDSGALFYEQYF.

The chain carries TRBV5-1 and TRBJ1-3, with D maybe TRBD1 (5 bases). The CDR3 is 15 amino acids. The germline gives CDR1 SGHRS, CDR2 YFSETQ. V gave up 4 bases and J gave up 3 bases, with 14 bases separating them. CDR3 DNA: TGCGCCAGCAGCCGATCAGGGTTAGATGGAAACACCATATATTTT. Translated: CASSRSGLDGNTIYF.

This clone was counted once. The genes are TRBV6-6 and TRBJ1-5, with unresolved D. CDR1 is MNHNY and CDR2 is SVGAGI in the germline V gene (reference sequence). V was shortened by 7 bases and J by 4 bases, with 8 bases between the two germline ends. This CDR3 is 12 amino acids long. CDR3 region: CASTTSNQPQHF. The CDR3 coding sequence is TGTGCCAGCACTACCAGTAATCAGCCCCAGCATTTT.

This clone has a handful of counts. The V call is TRBV6-6, the J call TRBJ2-1; 9 positions agree with TRBD1. This CDR3 spans 15 amino acids. The germline gives CDR1 MNHNY, CDR2 SVGAGI (reference sequence). V shed 5 bases, J shed 1 base, and the junction held 3 bases outside the gene matches. This chain's CDR3 is CASSVGQGSYNEQFF. The CDR3 DNA reads TGTGCCAGCAGTGTTGGACAGGGGTCCTACAATGAGCAGTTCTTC.

The chain joins TRBV4-1 to TRBJ1-6; TRBD1 might be the D (6 bases). This CDR3 region has 15 residues. The V end was cut by 3 bases, the J end by 7 bases, with 13 bases between. Germline-derived CDR1 and CDR2 are MGHRA and YSYEKL. DNA for the CDR3: TGCGCCAGCAGCCAGCATTCAGGGGAAAATTCACCCCTCCACTTT. Translating gives CASSQHSGENSPLHF.

This clone was recorded once. This chain joins TRBV4-2 and TRBJ2-3, with 10 bases lining up with TRBD1. There are 15 residues in the CDR3. Germline assignment: CDR1 LGHNA and CDR2 YNFKEQ. With 1 base clipped from V and 3 bases from J, the junction kept 1 base outside the gene matches. The CDR3 spells CASSQGGQGTDTQYF. Written as DNA, the CDR3 is TGTGCCAGCAGCCAAGGGGGACAGGGGACAGATACGCAGTATTTT.

This chain joins TRBV9 and TRBJ2-2; D is possibly TRBD1 (6 bases). CDR1 and CDR2 from the germline V gene are SGDLS and YYNGEE. The CDR3 runs 13 residues. Trimming shortened V by 7 bases and J by 1 base, and 8 bases separated the two germline ends. The CDR3 reads CASRQENTGELFF. CDR3 coding DNA: TGTGCCAGCCGACAGGAGAACACCGGGGAGCTGTTTTTT.

This rearrangement joins TRBV5-8 to TRBJ2-1; 7 positions match TRBD1. Unmatched junction bases numbered 8, after V lost 3 bases and J lost 5 bases. The CDR3 is made up of 15 amino acids. Germline V gene data show CDR1 as SGHTS and CDR2 as YDEGEE. Here the CDR3 DNA reads TGTGCCAGCAGCTCATCCGGGACAGCCAACAATGAGCAGTTCTTC. This translates into CASSSSGTANNEQFF. The full variable domain, its missing parts supplied by reference TRBV5-8 and TRBJ2-1, is EAGVTQSPTHLIKTRGQQATLRCSPISGHTSVYWYQQALGLGLQFLLWYDEGEERNRGNFPPRFSGRQFPNYSSELNVNALELEDSALYLCASSSSGTANNEQFFGPGTRLTVL.

V gene TRBV9 combines with J gene TRBJ2-7, with 7 bases fitting TRBD1. V was clipped by 2 bases and J by 2 bases; unmatched bases: 7. Per germline, CDR1 SGDLS and CDR2 YYNGEE. CDR3 length: 15 amino acids. The CDR3 loop is CASSVEGAPAYEQYF. In DNA, the CDR3 is TGTGCCAGCAGCGTTGAGGGGGCACCTGCCTACGAGCAGTACTTC.